This T cell receptor beta chain emerged from a study of T-cell reconstitution after alpha-beta-depleted transplantation in children. Study-wide results and limits: From newly produced T cells came most of the T-cell counts and diversity one year after transplant. Alpha-beta T cells present about two months after transplant were reported to originate from several hundred expanded graft clones. The high TCRbeta diversity at day 60 in some patients came from surviving recipient T cells and thymic progenitors.

About this clonotype: The antigen remains undetermined.

Per the germline V gene, CDR1 is SGHDT and CDR2 is YYEEEE. The CDR3 is 17 residues long. V was clipped by 4 bases and J by 0 bases, with 14 bases between them. Preparing the TCRbeta library involved the use of unique molecular identifiers. MiXCR, run by TCRdb on the PCR reads, gives a single entry per CDR3 protein. The sample includes tens of thousands of distinct CDR3 sequences, around 53% of them seen just once. The chain joins TRBV5-6 to TRBJ2-6; D is unresolved. This clonotype was sampled from a boy in the first two years of life with SCID, due to receive a stem cell transplant. This sample comprised peripheral blood, obtained before TCRalphabeta/CD19-depleted stem cell transplant. The CDR3 DNA follows: TGTGCCAGCAGCGTGCCGGGTCCCAGCTCTGGGGCCAACGTCCTGACTTTC. Translation: CASSVPGPSSGANVLTF. Filled out from reference TRBV5-6 and TRBJ2-6, the complete variable domain reads DAGVTQSPTHLIKTRGQQVTLRCSPKSGHDTVSWYQQALGQGPQFIFQYYEEEERQRGNFPDRFSGHQFPNYSSELNVNALLLGDSALYLCASSVPGPSSGANVLTFGAGSRLTVL.